This TCR beta chain was captured by sequencing in a study of cytomegalovirus exposure and HLA in healthy donors. Study observations and caveats: Solely CMV serostatus was available to characterize immune exposure.

In the PCR, 60 Vbeta and 13 Jbeta primers were used. TCRdb's copy holds only in-frame clones and misses some; the assay was immunoSEQ multiplex PCR. The sample records some 50,000 clones, around 67% being singletons. On this clone itself: Its antigen is not identified.

Germline V lookup: CDR1 LGHNA, CDR2 YSLEER. CDR3 length: 14 amino acids. Trimming stripped 4 bases from V and 4 bases from J, with 11 bases between. Specimen: PBMCs. This chain uses TRBV4-3 with TRBJ1-5, with D unresolved. The source of this sequence is a woman between 50 and 59 years old in good health and CMV-seropositive. The CDR3 DNA sequence: TGCGCCAGCAGCCGGACTTTTCCTAATCAGCCCCAGCATTTT. Its protein is CASSRTFPNQPQHF.